A single sample gave rise to the 2 T cell receptor beta chains below, sequenced in a study of CXCR3-negative and CXCR3-positive naive CD8 T cells. Via 5' RACE with UMI labels, TRB cDNA libraries were prepared. TCRdb reprocessed the 5' RACE reads and reports one entry per CDR3 protein, with no DNA. The sample is made up of 150,000 or so distinct CDR3 sequences, and the top ten hold approximately 0.46% of it. The sequencing sample was made of naive CXCR3- CD8+ T cells from blood. Subset given: CD45RO-CCR7+CD27+CD95- naive CD8+ T cells lacking CXCR3 (TNR3-). The receptors derive from a human donor in good health. Some clones in this sample may be carry-over from other donors' samples.

V usage is TRBV9 and J usage is TRBJ2-7. The CDR3 has 13 amino acids. Germline assignment: CDR1 SGDLS and CDR2 YYNGEE. CDR3 sequence: CASSVSVFNEQYF.

V gene TRBV27 combines with J gene TRBJ2-6. The CDR3 loop spans 16 amino acids. Germline V lookup: CDR1 MNHEY, CDR2 SMNVEV (reference sequence). CDR3 region: CASSRLGISGANVLTF.